This TCR beta chain was retrieved from a study of blood T cells in healthy people across ages. There were at least 6 micrograms of total RNA extracted from every sample. Combining a sample-barcoded 5' primer with a J-beta primer mix, a second PCR ran for roughly 7 to 11 cycles. TCRdb passed the 5' RACE reads through MiXCR, listing each CDR3 protein once. There are 540,000 or so distinct CDR3 sequences in the sample; around 24% occur only once, and roughly 9.4% lies in the top ten. V was pared by 5 bases and J by 5 bases, with 12 bases between. From germline, CDR1 is SQVTM and CDR2 ANQGSEA. CDR3 size: 12 residues. Another study also made use of these data, one on T cells of mothers and their children.

V and J are TRBV29-1 and TRBJ1-1, with D maybe TRBD1 (5 bases). Sequenced material: blood. The sequence came from a boy between 5 and 17 years old in good health. DNA of the CDR3: TGCAGCGTTCTCATGGGGGATACTGAAGCTTTCTTT. Residues: CSVLMGDTEAFF.